The following is a T cell receptor (beta chain) sequence with its context. As yet, its antigen is unknown. Germline V CDR1 and CDR2: DFQATT, SNEGSKA (reference sequence). The V and J ends lost 5 bases and 1 base, in that order; junction bases with no gene match: 6. The length of the CDR3 is 14 residues. This record comes from a study of T cells in Graves' hyperthyroidism and ophthalmopathy. Whole-study results and caveats: Model-based prediction identified ophthalmopathy a median around 6.7 months prior to its onset. Among thyroid clonotypes expanded above 0.001, most also appeared in blood. Through a model of 13 V-J features, ophthalmopathy was separated from stable hyperthyroidism.

RNA transcripts gave rise to amplified TCR beta CDR3 regions. The study used the HTBI primer set for a first-round RT-PCR of the TCR CDR3. Each CDR3 protein is one row after TCRdb ran MiXCR on the multiplex PCR reads. The sample holds more than 500,000 distinct CDR3 sequences, under 15% seen once. Based on clinical symptoms, serum thyroxine and TRAb, thyroid ultrasound and orbital computed tomography, diagnoses were reached. The TCR originated in a woman in her thirties or forties with Graves' ophthalmopathy. The specimen sequenced was blood. The rearrangement joins TRBV20-1 to TRBJ2-5, with 8 bases fitting TRBD2. In nucleotides, the CDR3 is TGCAGTGCTCAACGGGGGGGGACCCAAGAGACCCAGTACTTC. Its protein product is CSAQRGGTQETQYF.